The rows below give T cell receptor beta chains drawn from one sample of a study of radiotherapy plus CTLA-4 blockade in lung cancer. Clones were read by immunoSEQ multiplex PCR, and TCRdb kept only the in-frame ones, dropping some. Of some 120,000 clones listed, about 80% are singletons. The sequencing used peripheral blood, collected from a patient treated with radiotherapy plus ipilimumab. The receptors shown here come from a human donor with non-small cell lung cancer that progressed on radiotherapy plus ipilimumab. Some clones in this sample may be carry-over from other donors' samples. Each CDR3 is given with its conserved first and last residue. The D gene is left open where the match is weak. Only part of the rows carry a size: once, few, many, or a class if the clone is expanded.

>.|TRBV19|.|TRBJ1-3
TGTGCCAGTAGTATTAACGGAAACACCATATATTTT
CASSINGNTIYF
>once|TRBV5-1|.|TRBJ1-1
TGCGCCAGCGGAGACAGTCGGGGCAGTGAAGCTTTCTTT
CASGDSRGSEAFF
>.|TRBV9|.|TRBJ2-1
TGTGCCAGCAGCGTAGGAACGTCCAGCTCCTACAATGAGCAGTTCTTC
CASSVGTSSSYNEQFF
>.|TRBV5-1|TRBD2|TRBJ2-6
TGCGCCAGCAGCTTAGCGGGGAGCTCTGGGGCCAACGTCCTGACTTTC
CASSLAGSSGANVLTF
>.|TRBV5-1|.|TRBJ1-3
TGCGCCAGCAGCTTGGACGAAAACACCATATATTTT
CASSLDENTIYF
>.|TRBV5-8|.|TRBJ2-2
TGTGCCAGCAGCTTACCAGGGCGGTTCACCGGGGAGCTGTTTTTT
CASSLPGRFTGELFF
>.|TRBV6-6|TRBD2|TRBJ2-3
TGTGCCAGCAGGAACCGACTAGCGGACGCCACAGATACGCAGTATTTT
CASRNRLADATDTQYF
>.|TRBV9|.|TRBJ1-1
TGTGCCAGCAGCGTAGGAGGGGACACTGAAGCTTTCTTT
CASSVGGDTEAFF
>once|TRBV9|.|TRBJ2-7
TGTGCCAGCAGCGTAGTGGCGGCTTCCTACGAGCAGTACTTC
CASSVVAASYEQYF
>.|TRBV27|TRBD2|TRBJ2-7
TGTGCCAGCAGAGAGCGGGGGGGCTCGCACGAGCAGTACTTC
CASRERGGSHEQYF
>.|TRBV11-3|TRBD1|TRBJ2-2
TGTGCCAGCAGCTTGGGACAGGGATCAACCGGGGAGCTGTTTTTT
CASSLGQGSTGELFF
>few|TRBV6-1|TRBD2|TRBJ2-1
TGTGCCAGCAGTGCCGGGACTAGCGGGTCCAATGAGCAGTTCTTC
CASSAGTSGSNEQFF
>few|TRBV7-3|TRBD1|TRBJ1-1
TGTGCCATCCTCATTACCCTCAGGGGGGGGAACACTGAAGCTTTCTTT
CAILITLRGGNTEAFF
>.|TRBV27|.|TRBJ1-2
TGTGCCAGCAGTTTATCCCAGAGCTATGGCTACACCTTC
CASSLSQSYGYTF
>.|TRBV7-2|TRBD1|TRBJ1-5
TGTGCCAGCAGCTCAGGGGGGACAGGGTCGGAGCCCCAGCATTTT
CASSSGGTGSEPQHF
>few|TRBV19|.|TRBJ2-3
TGTGCCAGTAGTATGATAGGGGGGCCCACAGATACGCAGTATTTT
CASSMIGGPTDTQYF
>.|TRBV5-5|.|TRBJ2-7
TGTGCCAGCAGCTTGGTCTCCGGACAATTCGTCGAGCAGTACTTC
CASSLVSGQFVEQYF
>few|TRBV5-6|.|TRBJ2-3
TGTGCCAGCAGCTTTGGCGGGACGAAGCAGTATTTT
CASSFGGTKQYF
>.|TRBV13|.|TRBJ1-6
TGTGCCAGCAGCTCTAGCCCCCAACAAAAGTATAATTCACCCCTCCACTTT
CASSSSPQQKYNSPLHF
>.|TRBV6-5|TRBD2|TRBJ2-5
TGTGCCAGCAGTCCCACCCGGGGGGTAGAGACCCAGTACTTC
CASSPTRGVETQYF
>.|TRBV5-1|.|TRBJ1-5
TGCGCCAGCAGCCCCTATTCAGGGGTCCCTCAGCCCCAGCATTTT
CASSPYSGVPQPQHF
>.|TRBV5-1|.|TRBJ2-2
TGCGCCAGCAGCTTGGTTCGGGGGGCGTACACCGGGGAGCTGTTTTTT
CASSLVRGAYTGELFF